This TCR beta chain was obtained from a study of PD-1 blockade in classical Hodgkin lymphoma. Findings and limits, study-wide: Whoever responded completely had baseline diversity much like that seen in newly diagnosed patients.

Germline lookup yields CDR1 SGDLS and CDR2 YYNGEE. This CDR3 is built from 17 residues. The ends were cut back, 0 bases at V and 0 bases at J, with 16 bases in the middle. Each and every patient relapsed after autologous stem cell transplantation, and patients got differing brentuximab vedotin exposure. The investigators isolated CD8+ T cells from thawed PBMCs using magnetic negative selection. Some clones are missing from TCRdb's copy, which holds only in-frame ones; the method was immunoSEQ multiplex PCR. The top ten hold over 6.5% of the sample, which has about 27,000 clones, almost 90% seen once. To note about this clone: Its specificity is not known.

This receptor was identified in a human donor with classical Hodgkin lymphoma. The chain has TRBV9 and TRBJ2-7; weak D call: TRBD2 (5 bases). Sequences were derived from CD8+ T cells from blood, sampled at baseline. Here the CDR3 reads CASSVDWRAGPSYEQYF. The DNA of the CDR3 is TGTGCCAGCAGCGTAGATTGGCGGGCGGGTCCCTCCTACGAGCAGTACTTC.